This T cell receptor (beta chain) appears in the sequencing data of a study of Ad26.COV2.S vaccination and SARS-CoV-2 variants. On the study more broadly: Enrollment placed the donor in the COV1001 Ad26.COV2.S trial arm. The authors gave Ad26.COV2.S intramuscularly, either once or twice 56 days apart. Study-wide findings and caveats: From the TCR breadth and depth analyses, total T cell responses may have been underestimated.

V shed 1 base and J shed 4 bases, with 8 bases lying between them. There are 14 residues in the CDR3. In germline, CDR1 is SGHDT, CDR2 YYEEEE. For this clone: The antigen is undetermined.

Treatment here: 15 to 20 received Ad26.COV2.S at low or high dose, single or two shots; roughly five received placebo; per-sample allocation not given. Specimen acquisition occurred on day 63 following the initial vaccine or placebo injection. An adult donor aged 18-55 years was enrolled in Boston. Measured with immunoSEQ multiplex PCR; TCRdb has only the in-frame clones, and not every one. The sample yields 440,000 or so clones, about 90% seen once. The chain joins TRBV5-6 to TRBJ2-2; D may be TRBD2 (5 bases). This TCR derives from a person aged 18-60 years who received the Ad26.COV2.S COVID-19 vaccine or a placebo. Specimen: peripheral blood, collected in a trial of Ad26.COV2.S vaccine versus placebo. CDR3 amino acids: CASSLTGSTGELFF. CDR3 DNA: TGTGCCAGCAGCTTGACGGGGTCCACCGGGGAGCTGTTTTTT.